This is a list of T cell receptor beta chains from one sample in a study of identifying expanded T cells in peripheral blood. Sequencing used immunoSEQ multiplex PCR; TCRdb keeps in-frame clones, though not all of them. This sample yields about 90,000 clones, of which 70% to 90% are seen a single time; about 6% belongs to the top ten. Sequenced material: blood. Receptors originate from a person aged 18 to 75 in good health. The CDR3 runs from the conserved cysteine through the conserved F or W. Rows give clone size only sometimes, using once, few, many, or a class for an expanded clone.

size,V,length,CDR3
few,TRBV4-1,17,CASSQRPRGSPYNEQFF
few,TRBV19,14,CASNGETANQPQHF
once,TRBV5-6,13,CASSSGSTDTQYF
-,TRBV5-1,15,CASSPGTLGGETQYF
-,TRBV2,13,CASSWTGITEAFF
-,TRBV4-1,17,CASSQDPLAGGQDTQYF
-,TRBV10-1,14,CASSEQRPIYGYTF
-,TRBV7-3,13,CASSATSVETQYF
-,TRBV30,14,CAWSAAGTYYEQYF
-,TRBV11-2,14,CASSLDRLVGEQFF
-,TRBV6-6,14,CASSYPGQGYGYTF
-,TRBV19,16,CASTPQGAGSIYGYTF
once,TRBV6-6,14,CASSTQGVPGELFF
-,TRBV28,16,CASSLDRTLAKNIQYF
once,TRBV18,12,CASSREEQPQHF
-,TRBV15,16,CATSRDASPSNQPQHF
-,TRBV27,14,CASSLGQVPDTQYF
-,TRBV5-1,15,CASSVAFQGNTEAFF
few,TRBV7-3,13,CASSSAVGYEQYF
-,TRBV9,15,CASSPLEGVVYGYTF
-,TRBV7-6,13,CASRPAQNYEQYF
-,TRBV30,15,CAWTKGTGGTDTQYF
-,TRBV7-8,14,CASSSVQGGTEAFF
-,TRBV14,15,CASSQVKARGYGYTF
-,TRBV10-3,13,CAISESTLYEQYF
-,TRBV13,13,CASSSGQGGEAFF
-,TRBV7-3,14,CASSPFGQGNYYTF
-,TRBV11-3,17,CASSLETGGPYNQPQHF
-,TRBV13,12,CASTYVGVEQYF
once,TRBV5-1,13,CASSSRDTDTQYF
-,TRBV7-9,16,CASSLALSRTNEKLFF
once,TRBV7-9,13,CASTRTANTEAFF
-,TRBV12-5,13,CASGRRDTDTQYF
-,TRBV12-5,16,CASGLDVLAGTGELFF
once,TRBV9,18,CASSVREASSRTLGEQYF
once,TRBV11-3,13,CASSDDDRGGYTF
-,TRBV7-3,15,CASSAQHQGNSPLHF
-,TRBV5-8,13,CASSFRGRGTLFF
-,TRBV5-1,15,CASSFPGRGGGELFF
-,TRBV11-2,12,CASSFSEETQYF
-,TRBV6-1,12,CASRPTDQPQHF
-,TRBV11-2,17,CASSPRASGGSADTQYF
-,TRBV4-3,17,CASSQEWGYSGANVLTF
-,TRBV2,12,CASLGSSYEQYF
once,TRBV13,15,CASSGPRPTNYGYTF
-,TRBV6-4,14,CASSPGTGTTEAFF
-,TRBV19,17,CASSIIGRGLAGETQYF
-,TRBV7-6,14,CASSLGTGEIEAFF
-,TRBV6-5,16,CASSSQLAAGGNEQFF
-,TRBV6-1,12,CAINRGQETQYF
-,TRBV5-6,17,CASSKRDSGRSGTEAFF
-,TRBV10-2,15,CASSESRGSGYEQYF
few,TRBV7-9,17,CASSLVGGGLGNQPQHF
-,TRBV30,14,CAGKGGYSPTEAFF